This entry lists 9 T cell receptor beta chains sequenced from one sample in a study of blood T cell repertoires in COVID-19. The protocol was immunoSEQ multiplex PCR, while the TCRdb copy is restricted to in-frame clones and leaves out a portion. The repertoire holds about 55,000 clones, about nine tenths seen once, with about 2.7% in the top ten. The sequenced sample was peripheral blood. The receptors were sampled from a man at least 80 years old with acute or convalescent COVID-19.

The rearrangement links TRBV19 to TRBJ2-3, with 7 bases matching TRBD2. The V segment lost 5 bases and the J segment 1 base; nucleotides outside the gene matches: 9. From germline, CDR1 is LNHDA and CDR2 SQIVND (reference sequence). The CDR3 loop spans 16 amino acids. CDR3 nucleotides: TGTGCCAGTAGTCCCGAGGAGCGGGGAGGCACAGATACGCAGTATTTT. Translation gives CASSPEERGGTDTQYF. Filled out from reference TRBV19 and TRBJ2-3, the complete variable domain reads DGGITQSPKYLFRKEGQNVTLSCEQNLNHDAMYWYRQDPGQGLRLIYYSQIVNDFQKGDIAEGYSVSREKKESFPLTVTSAQKNPTAFYLCASSPEERGGTDTQYFGPGTRLTVL.

This chain connects TRBV7-2 to TRBJ2-5; 9 nucleotides match TRBD1. The length of the CDR3 is 14 residues. CDR1 and CDR2 (germline): SGHTA, FQGNSA. V trimming: 5 bases; J trimming: 11 bases; junction bases outside the gene matches: 12. The CDR3 bases are TGTGCCAGCAGCCAATCGGGACAGGGAATTAGGCAGTACTTC. It codes for CASSQSGQGIRQYF. Full variable domain (outside the CDR3, taken from reference TRBV7-2 and TRBJ2-5): GAGVSQSPSNKVTEKGKDVELRCDPISGHTALYWYRQSLGQGLEFLIYFQGNSAPDKSGLPSDRFSAERTGGSVSTLTIQRTQQEDSAVYLCASSQSGQGIRQYFGPGTRLLVL.

This chain connects TRBV19 to TRBJ2-7; D possibly corresponds to TRBD1 (6 bases). The CDR3 contains 13 residues. Trimming pared 8 bases from V and 4 bases from J, leaving 15 bases between. Germline V gene data show CDR1 as LNHDA and CDR2 as SQIVND (reference sequence). The CDR3 loop is CASSLTGTYEQYF. CDR3 DNA sequence: TGTGCCAGTTCCCTAACAGGGACGTACGAGCAGTACTTC.

The V gene is TRBV18, the J gene TRBJ2-5; perhaps TRBD2 as D (5 bases). Trimming took off 6 bases at V and 0 bases at J, with 11 bases between the two ends. Germline CDR1 KGHSH, CDR2 LQKENI. CDR3 length: 14 residues. The CDR3 spells CASSPRRDQETQYF. The CDR3 coding sequence is TGTGCCAGCTCTCCTAGGCGGGACCAAGAGACCCAGTACTTC.

The chain uses TRBV10-1 and TRBJ2-3; D unresolved. The germline V and J ends were trimmed by 5 bases and 0 bases, with 6 bases remaining between them. This CDR3 spans 13 amino acids. Germline CDR1 and CDR2: WNHNN and SYGVQD (reference sequence). CDR3 region: CASSFQSTDTQYF. The CDR3 coding sequence is TGCGCCAGCAGTTTCCAGAGCACAGATACGCAGTATTTT.

The chain couples TRBV15 to TRBJ2-3, with TRBD2 identical over 7 bases. V dropped 7 bases and J dropped 1; count of bases not matched to a gene: 8. Germline values: CDR1 LNHNV, CDR2 YYDKDF (reference sequence). This CDR3 has 15 residues. CDR3 nucleotide sequence: TGTGCCACCACGCACCGGGGGGTCGGCACAGATACGCAGTATTTT. It specifies CATTHRGVGTDTQYF. The full variable domain, with the rest looked up from reference TRBV15 and TRBJ2-3, is DAMVIQNPRYQVTQFGKPVTLSCSQTLNHNVMYWYQQKSSQAPKLLFHYYDKDFNNEADTPDNFQSRRPNTSFCFLDIRSPGLGDTAMYLCATTHRGVGTDTQYFGPGTRLTVL.

The CDR3 DNA reads TGTGCCAGCAGCTTAGACCCCAGGCCCCCGAACACCGGGGAGCTGTTTTTT. Translation gives CASSLDPRPPNTGELFF. The V and J genes are TRBV7-6 and TRBJ2-2; D gene uncertain. This CDR3 spans 17 amino acids. V lost 1 base to trimming and J lost 0 bases, with 12 bases between them. Germline values: CDR1 SGHVS, CDR2 FNYEAQ. Full variable domain (rest looked up from reference TRBV7-6 and TRBJ2-2): GAGVSQSPRYKVTKRGQDVALRCDPISGHVSLYWYRQALGQGPEFLTYFNYEAQQDKSGLPNDRFSAERPEGSISTLTIQRTEQRDSAMYRCASSLDPRPPNTGELFFGEGSRLTVL.

The chain uses TRBV5-4 and TRBJ2-7, with TRBD1 matching over 8 bases. The germline gives CDR1 SGHNT, CDR2 YYREEE (reference sequence). The ends lost 2 bases at V and 2 bases at J; junction bases unmatched: 3. The CDR3 consists of 14 residues. CDR3 DNA: TGTGCCAGCAGCTTAGGACAGGGCCCCTACGAGCAGTACTTC. Its protein is CASSLGQGPYEQYF.

The chain employs TRBV6-5 and TRBJ1-1; a weak D match, TRBD1 (5 bases). This CDR3 is 14 amino acids long. Germline CDR1 reads MNHEY; CDR2 reads SVGAGI. The V end was cut by 6 bases, the J end by 5 bases, with 16 bases between. This chain's CDR3 is CASSPPGKVTEAFF. The DNA of the CDR3 is TGTGCCAGCAGCCCCCCAGGGAAAGTGACTGAAGCTTTCTTT.